This entry is about one T cell receptor beta chain. The antigen remains undetermined. Donor samples were obtained from healthy Caucasian individuals from Russia, aged about 6 to 100. Samples had at least 6.5 million PBMCs isolated from them. After removal of 1 base from V and 2 bases from J, the junction contained 4 bases not matched to a gene. The V gene's germline CDR1 is SGHAT and CDR2 FQNNGV. CDR3 size: 15 residues. Through a sample-barcoded 5' primer and a J-beta primer mix, a second PCR was run for about 6 to 11 cycles. TCRdb fed the 5' RACE reads into MiXCR, producing one record per CDR3 protein. The profile shows roughly 1.5 million distinct CDR3 sequences, approximately 39% of them singletons. These data originate in a study of blood T cells in healthy people across ages. Study-wide points: Donors of long life had a larger count of naive CD4+ cells and greater diversity than aged donors. A strong correlation between TCR beta diversity and naive T cell percentage was seen.

The TCR was taken from a woman between 18 and 29 years old in good health. This sequence joins TRBV11-2 and TRBJ2-5, with 7 bases fitting TRBD1. Sequenced: blood. The CDR3 spells CASSLARTGQETQYF. The CDR3 DNA reads TGTGCCAGCAGCTTAGCCCGGACAGGACAAGAGACCCAGTACTTC.